Sequencing of this T cell receptor (beta chain) was carried out in a study of graft-versus-host responses after intestinal transplantation. Across the whole study: Induction using anti-thymocyte globulin, followed by tacrolimus and steroids for roughly 3 years, was given to all recipients.

Concerning this clone itself: Its antigen remains unknown.

Study-level points and caveats: Present in recipient marrow, GvH clones included some that appeared first in ileum or blood.

Trimming removed 8 bases from V and 2 bases from J, with 13 bases in between. The germline V gene has CDR1 MNHEY and CDR2 SVGAGI. The CDR3 is 13 residues long. Sequencing used immunoSEQ multiplex PCR; TCRdb keeps in-frame clones, though not all of them. This sample has 43,000 or so clones; about 93% occur once, and the top ten carry over 4.5%. The sequencing used PBMCs, collected 750 to 800 days after a first intestinal transplant, on the day of a second. This receptor was obtained from a human patient who received an intestinal transplant, so some T cells may come from the graft donor. This rearrangement joins TRBV6-5 to TRBJ2-7; weak D call: TRBD2 (6 bases). The CDR3 reads CASSPRGPYEQYF. CDR3 DNA: TGTGCCAGCTCGCCGCGGGGTCCCTACGAGCAGTACTTC.